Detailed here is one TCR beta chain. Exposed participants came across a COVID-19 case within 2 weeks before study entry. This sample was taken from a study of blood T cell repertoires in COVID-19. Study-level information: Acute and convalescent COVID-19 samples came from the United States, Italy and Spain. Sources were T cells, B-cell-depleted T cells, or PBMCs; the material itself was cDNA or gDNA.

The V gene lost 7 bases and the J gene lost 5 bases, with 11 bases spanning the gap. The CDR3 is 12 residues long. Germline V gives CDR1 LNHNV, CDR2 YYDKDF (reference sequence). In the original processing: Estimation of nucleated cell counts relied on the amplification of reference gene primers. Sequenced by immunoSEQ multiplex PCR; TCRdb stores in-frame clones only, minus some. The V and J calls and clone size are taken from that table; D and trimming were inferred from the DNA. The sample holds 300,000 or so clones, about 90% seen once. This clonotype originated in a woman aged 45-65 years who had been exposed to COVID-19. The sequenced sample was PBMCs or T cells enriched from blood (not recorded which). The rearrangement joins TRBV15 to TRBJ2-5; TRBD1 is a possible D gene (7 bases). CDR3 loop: CATTEGQETQYF. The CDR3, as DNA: TGTGCCACCACGGAGGGACAGGAGACCCAGTACTTC.